This T cell receptor beta chain originates from a study of blood T cell repertoires in COVID-19. Study background: Material from acute and convalescent COVID-19 was sourced from the United States, Italy and Spain. Sample material is recorded as cDNA or gDNA derived from T cells, B-cell-depleted T cells, or PBMCs.

This CDR3 has 15 residues. V was pared by 1 base and J by 10 bases, with 18 bases between. The germline V gene has CDR1 SEHNR and CDR2 FQNEAQ (reference sequence). Those enrolled in Seattle joined during active infection and were followed longitudinally afterward. In the original analysis: Reference gene primer amplification in the assay estimated nucleated cell counts. Data came from immunoSEQ multiplex PCR; TCRdb stores just in-frame clones and leaves some out. V, J and clone size derive from that table, while D and trimming were established from the DNA sequence. The table lists roughly 210,000 clones, about 85% of them singletons.

The chain carries TRBV7-9 and TRBJ2-3; weak D call: TRBD2 (6 bases). Material: peripheral blood. The source is a woman older than 75 with COVID-19, enrolled during active disease. The CDR3 here is CASSLEGGVQGAQYF. The CDR3 bases are TGTGCCAGCAGCTTAGAGGGCGGGGTACAAGGGGCGCAGTATTTT.